The text below deals with one T cell receptor (beta chain). Antigen unknown. Assay used: immunoSEQ multiplex PCR; TCRdb lists only in-frame clones, some missing. The profile shows about 2,100,000 clones, about 93% of them singletons. This entry belongs to a study of shared clonotypes between healthy human individuals. Study-level background: Per donor, CD8 memory used one plate, CD8 naive used two, CD4 memory used three and CD4 naive used three. Findings and caveats of the study: What rarefaction showed was incomplete sorted-subset sequencing despite large depth.

Germline V CDR1 and CDR2: GTSNPN, SVGIG (reference sequence). This CDR3 has 15 amino acids. The ends were cut back, 4 bases at V and 2 bases at J, with 18 bases in the middle. The naive CD8 population came from CD45RO-negative cells selected for CCR7, without terminally differentiated effector memory CD45RA+ cells. The clonotype comes from a man aged 18 to 29 in good health. Some clones in this sample may be carry-over from other donors' samples. The chain combines TRBV30 with TRBJ2-7; TRBD2 might be the D (6 bases). Material for sequencing was naive CD8+ T cells from PBMCs. The CDR3 loop reads CAWKFLTGAPYEQYF. The DNA of the CDR3 is TGTGCCTGGAAGTTCTTAACGGGAGCTCCCTACGAGCAGTACTTC.